This T cell receptor (beta chain) was sequenced during a study of somatic mutations in cytotoxic T cells in rheumatoid arthritis. With respect to this clone: The antigen is not known.

Method: immunoSEQ multiplex PCR; TCRdb's copy keeps in-frame clones and lacks some. The repertoire includes 15,000 to 20,000 clones, roughly 87% of them detected once, and over 7.5% sits in the top ten. Points from the study as a whole: Healthy controls showed no age-related rise in CD8+ clonality, whereas rheumatoid arthritis patients did.

Germline assignment: CDR1 MNHEY and CDR2 SMNVEV (reference sequence). This CDR3 is built from 14 residues. V gave up 5 bases and J gave up 4 bases, with 14 bases separating them. The V call is TRBV27, the J call TRBJ2-5; possibly TRBD1 or TRBD2 for D (5 bases each). The sample taken for sequencing was CD8+ T cells sorted from blood. The receptor was derived from an adult with rheumatoid arthritis. CDR3 residues: CASSPRGGGETQYF. The CDR3 nucleotides are TGTGCCAGCAGTCCGAGGGGTGGGGGAGAGACCCAGTACTTC.